This T cell receptor (beta chain) comes out of a study of blood T cell repertoires in COVID-19. The CDR3 has 16 residues. Per the germline V gene, CDR1 is MGHRA and CDR2 is YSYEKL. V was shortened by 3 bases and J by 4 bases, with 18 bases between the two germline ends. Measured with immunoSEQ multiplex PCR; TCRdb has only the in-frame clones, and not every one. The sample has approximately 270,000 clones; 88% are singletons. The sequence came from a woman under 40 with COVID-19, enrolled during active disease. Sequences were obtained from peripheral blood. V is TRBV4-1 and J is TRBJ1-2; possible D gene TRBD1, 6 bases. The CDR3 region is CASSHPPGGLAYGYTF. The CDR3 DNA follows: TGCGCCAGCAGCCATCCCCCGGGGGGGCTGGCCTATGGCTACACCTTC.